This note documents a single T cell receptor (beta chain) sequence. The antigen is unknown. Some clones are missing from TCRdb's copy, which holds only in-frame ones; the method was immunoSEQ multiplex PCR. This sample yields about 60,000 clones, of which 84% are seen a single time; roughly 15% belongs to the top ten. As to time point: week 23, last vaccination. Each dose of the vaccine consisted of 300 ug of mutant IDH1 20-mer peptide, with topical imiquimod. The data stem from a study of a mutant IDH1 vaccine in newly diagnosed glioma. On the study more broadly: Radiotherapy, temozolomide, or both had been given previously, and both were given to most.

After removal of 4 bases from V and 2 bases from J, the junction contained 5 bases not matched to a gene. Per germline, CDR1 KGHSH and CDR2 LQKENI. The CDR3 has 15 amino acids. The sample in question was PBMCs, obtained from a glioma patient whose treatment included an IDH1 peptide vaccine. This chain uses TRBV18 with TRBJ2-3; 8 nucleotides line up with TRBD1. The source is a young man with glioma. The CDR3 DNA sequence: TGTGCCAGCTCACTGAGGACAGGGATCACAGATACGCAGTATTTT. Its protein is CASSLRTGITDTQYF.